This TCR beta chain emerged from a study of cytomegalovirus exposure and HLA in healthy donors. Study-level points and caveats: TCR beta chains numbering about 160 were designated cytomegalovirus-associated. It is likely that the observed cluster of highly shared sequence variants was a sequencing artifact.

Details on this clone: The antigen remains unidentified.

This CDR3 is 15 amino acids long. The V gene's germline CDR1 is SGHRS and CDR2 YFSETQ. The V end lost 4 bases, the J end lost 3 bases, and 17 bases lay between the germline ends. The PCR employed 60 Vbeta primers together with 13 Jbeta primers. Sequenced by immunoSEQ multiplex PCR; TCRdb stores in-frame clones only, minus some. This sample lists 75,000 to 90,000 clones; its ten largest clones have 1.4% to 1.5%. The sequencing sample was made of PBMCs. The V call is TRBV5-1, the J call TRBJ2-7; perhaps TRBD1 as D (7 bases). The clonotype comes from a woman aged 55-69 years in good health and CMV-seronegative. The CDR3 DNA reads TGCGCCAGCAGCGCGGGGACAGCCTTGAACTACGAGCAGTACTTC. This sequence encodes CASSAGTALNYEQYF.